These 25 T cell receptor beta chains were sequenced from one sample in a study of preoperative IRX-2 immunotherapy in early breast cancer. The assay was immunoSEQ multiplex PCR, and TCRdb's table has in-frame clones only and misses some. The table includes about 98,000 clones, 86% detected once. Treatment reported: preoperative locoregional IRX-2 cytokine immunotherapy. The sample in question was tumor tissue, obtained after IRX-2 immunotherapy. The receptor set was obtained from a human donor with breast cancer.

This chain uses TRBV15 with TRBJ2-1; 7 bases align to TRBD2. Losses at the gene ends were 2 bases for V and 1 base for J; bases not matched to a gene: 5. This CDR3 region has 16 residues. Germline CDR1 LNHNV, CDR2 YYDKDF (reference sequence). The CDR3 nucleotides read TGTGCCACCAGCAGAACTACACTAGCGTCCTACAATGAGCAGTTCTTC. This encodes CATSRTTLASYNEQFF.

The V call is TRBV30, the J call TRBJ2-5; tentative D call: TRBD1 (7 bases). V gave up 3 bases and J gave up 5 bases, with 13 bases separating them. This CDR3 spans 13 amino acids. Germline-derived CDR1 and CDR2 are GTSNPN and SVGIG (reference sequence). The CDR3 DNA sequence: TGTGCCTGGAGCAGGGGGGCGTCGGAGACCCAGTACTTC. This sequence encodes CAWSRGASETQYF.

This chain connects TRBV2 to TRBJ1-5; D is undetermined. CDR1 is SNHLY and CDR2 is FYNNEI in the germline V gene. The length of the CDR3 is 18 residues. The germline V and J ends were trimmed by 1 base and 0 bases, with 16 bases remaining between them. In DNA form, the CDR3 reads TGTGCCAGCAGTGAAGGTAGGTCAAGAGGATATAGCAATCAGCCCCAGCATTTT. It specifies CASSEGRSRGYSNQPQHF.

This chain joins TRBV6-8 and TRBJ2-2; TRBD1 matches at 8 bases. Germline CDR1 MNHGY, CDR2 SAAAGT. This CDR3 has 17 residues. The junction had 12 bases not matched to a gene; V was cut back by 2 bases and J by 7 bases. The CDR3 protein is CASSYAADRVKGGELFF. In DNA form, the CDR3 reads TGTGCCAGCAGTTACGCGGCGGACAGGGTGAAAGGCGGGGAGCTGTTTTTT.

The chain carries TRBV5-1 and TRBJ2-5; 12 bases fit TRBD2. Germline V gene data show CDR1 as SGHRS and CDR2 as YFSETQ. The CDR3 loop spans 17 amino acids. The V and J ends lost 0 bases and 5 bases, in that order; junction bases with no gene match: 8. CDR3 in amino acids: CASSLGTSGVARETQYF. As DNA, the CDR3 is TGCGCCAGCAGCTTGGGGACTAGCGGGGTCGCCAGGGAGACCCAGTACTTC. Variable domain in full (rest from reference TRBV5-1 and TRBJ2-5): KAGVTQTPRYLIKTRGQQVTLSCSPISGHRSVSWYQQTPGQGLQFLFEYFSETQRNKGNFPGRFSGRQFSNSRSEMNVSTLELGDSALYLCASSLGTSGVARETQYFGPGTRLLVL.

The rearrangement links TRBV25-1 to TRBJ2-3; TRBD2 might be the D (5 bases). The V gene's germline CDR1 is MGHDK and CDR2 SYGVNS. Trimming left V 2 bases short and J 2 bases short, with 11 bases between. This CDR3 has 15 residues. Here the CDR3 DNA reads TGTGCCAGCAGTGAAAGCCGGGGTGTCACAGATACGCAGTATTTT. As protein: CASSESRGVTDTQYF.

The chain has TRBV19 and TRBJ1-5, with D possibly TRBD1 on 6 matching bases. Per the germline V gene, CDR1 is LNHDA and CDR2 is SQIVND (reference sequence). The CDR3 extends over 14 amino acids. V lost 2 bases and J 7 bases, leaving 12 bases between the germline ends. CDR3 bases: TGTGCCAGTAGTATATCGGGGGGCGTCCAGCCCCAGCATTTT. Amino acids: CASSISGGVQPQHF.

In DNA, the CDR3 is TGTGCCAGCTCACCGGGACAGGAGGAATACGAAGAGACCCAGTACTTC. This codes for CASSPGQEEYEETQYF. The V and J genes are TRBV18 and TRBJ2-5, with 8 nucleotides matching TRBD1. The CDR3 loop spans 16 amino acids. In germline, CDR1 is KGHSH, CDR2 LQKENI. Losses at the gene ends were 3 bases for V and 3 bases for J; bases not matched to a gene: 9.

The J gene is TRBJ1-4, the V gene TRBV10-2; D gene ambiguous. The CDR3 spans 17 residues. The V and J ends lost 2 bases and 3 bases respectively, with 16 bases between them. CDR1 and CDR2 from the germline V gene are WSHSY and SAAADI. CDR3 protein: CASSEPGPRNPNEKLFF. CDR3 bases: TGCGCCAGCAGTGAGCCAGGACCCAGAAATCCTAATGAAAAACTGTTTTTT.

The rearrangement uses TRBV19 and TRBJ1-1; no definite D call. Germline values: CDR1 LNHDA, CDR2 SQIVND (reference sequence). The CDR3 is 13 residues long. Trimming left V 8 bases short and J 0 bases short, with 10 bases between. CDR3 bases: TGTGCCAGTGCAGCTAGGGTGAACACTGAAGCTTTCTTT. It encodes CASAARVNTEAFF.

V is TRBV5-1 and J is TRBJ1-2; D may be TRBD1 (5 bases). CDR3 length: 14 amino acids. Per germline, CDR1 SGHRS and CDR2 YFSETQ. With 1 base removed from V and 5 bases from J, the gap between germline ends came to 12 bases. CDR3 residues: CASSLLGPTYGYTF. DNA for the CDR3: TGCGCCAGCAGCTTGCTGGGGCCGACGTATGGCTACACCTTC.

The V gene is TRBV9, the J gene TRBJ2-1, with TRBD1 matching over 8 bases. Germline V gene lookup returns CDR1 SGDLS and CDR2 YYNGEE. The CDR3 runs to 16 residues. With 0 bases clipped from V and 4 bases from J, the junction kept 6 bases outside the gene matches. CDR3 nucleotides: TGTGCCAGCAGCGTAGTCGGCAGGGGGCCATACAATGAGCAGTTCTTC. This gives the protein CASSVVGRGPYNEQFF.

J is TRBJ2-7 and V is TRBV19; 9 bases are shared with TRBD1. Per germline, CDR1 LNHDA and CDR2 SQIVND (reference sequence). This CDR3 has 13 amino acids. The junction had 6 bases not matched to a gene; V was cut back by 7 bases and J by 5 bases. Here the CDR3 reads CASTSDRGNEQYF. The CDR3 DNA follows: TGTGCCAGTACCTCGGACAGGGGCAACGAGCAGTACTTC.

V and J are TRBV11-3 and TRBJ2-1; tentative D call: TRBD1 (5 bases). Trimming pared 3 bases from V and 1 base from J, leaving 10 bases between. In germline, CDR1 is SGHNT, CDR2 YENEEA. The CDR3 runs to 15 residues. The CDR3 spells CASSFRVRSYNEQFF. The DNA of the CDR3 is TGTGCCAGCAGCTTCAGGGTAAGATCCTACAATGAGCAGTTCTTC.

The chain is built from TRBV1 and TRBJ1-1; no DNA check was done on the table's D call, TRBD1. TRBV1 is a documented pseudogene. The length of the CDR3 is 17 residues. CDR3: CASSQGQGGWLNTEAFF. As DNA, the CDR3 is TGCGCCAGCAGCCAGGGACAGGGGGGGTGGTTGAACACTGAAGCTTTCTTT.

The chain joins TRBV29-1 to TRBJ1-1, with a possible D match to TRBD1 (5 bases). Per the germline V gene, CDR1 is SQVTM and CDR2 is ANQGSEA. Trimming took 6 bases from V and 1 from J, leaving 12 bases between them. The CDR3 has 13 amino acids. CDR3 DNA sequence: TGCAGCGTGGAGACGGGGGAGAACACTGAAGCTTTCTTT. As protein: CSVETGENTEAFF.

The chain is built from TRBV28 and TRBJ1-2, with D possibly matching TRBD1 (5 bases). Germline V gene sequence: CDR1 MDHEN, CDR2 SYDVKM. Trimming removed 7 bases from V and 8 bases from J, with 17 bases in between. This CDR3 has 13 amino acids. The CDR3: CASTGGRALGYTF. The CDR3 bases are TGTGCCAGCACCGGGGGTAGGGCCCTCGGCTACACCTTC.

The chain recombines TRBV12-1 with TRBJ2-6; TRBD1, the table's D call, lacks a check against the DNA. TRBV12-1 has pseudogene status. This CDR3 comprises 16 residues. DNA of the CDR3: TGTGCCAGCAGCCCCACAGGCTACTCTGGGGCCAACGTCCTGACTTTC. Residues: CASSPTGYSGANVLTF.

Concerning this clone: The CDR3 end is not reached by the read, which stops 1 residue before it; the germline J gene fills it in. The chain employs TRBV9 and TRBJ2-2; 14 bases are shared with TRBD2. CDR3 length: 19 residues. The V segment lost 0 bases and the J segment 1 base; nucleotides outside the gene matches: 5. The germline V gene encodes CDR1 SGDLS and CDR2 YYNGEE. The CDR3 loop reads CASSVDPGLAGGNTGELFF. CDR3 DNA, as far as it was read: TGTGCCAGCAGCGTAGACCCAGGACTAGCGGGGGGGAACACCGGGGAGCTGTTT. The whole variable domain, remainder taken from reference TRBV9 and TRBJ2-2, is DSGVTQTPKHLITATGQRVTLRCSPRSGDLSVYWYQQSLDQGLQFLIQYYNGEERAKGNILERFSAQQFPDLHSELNLSSLELGDSALYFCASSVDPGLAGGNTGELFFGEGSRLTVL.

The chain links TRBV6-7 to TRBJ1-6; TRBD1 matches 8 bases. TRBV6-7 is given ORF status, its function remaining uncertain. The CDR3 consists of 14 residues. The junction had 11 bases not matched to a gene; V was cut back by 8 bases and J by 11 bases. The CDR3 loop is CASGTRQGLPPLHF. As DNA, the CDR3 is TGTGCCAGCGGAACCCGACAGGGGCTGCCACCCCTCCACTTT.

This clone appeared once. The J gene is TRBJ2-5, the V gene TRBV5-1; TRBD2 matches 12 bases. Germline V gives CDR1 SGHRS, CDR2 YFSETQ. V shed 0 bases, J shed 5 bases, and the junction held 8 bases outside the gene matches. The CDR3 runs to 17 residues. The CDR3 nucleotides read TGCGCCAGCAGCTTGGAGGGACTAGCGGGTTTTGGGGAGACCCAGTACTTC. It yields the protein CASSLEGLAGFGETQYF.

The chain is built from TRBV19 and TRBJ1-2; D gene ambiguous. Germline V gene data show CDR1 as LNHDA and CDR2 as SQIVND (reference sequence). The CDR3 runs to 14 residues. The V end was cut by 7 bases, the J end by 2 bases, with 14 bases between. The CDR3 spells CASNLWGENYGYTF. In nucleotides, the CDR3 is TGTGCCAGTAATTTATGGGGAGAGAACTATGGCTACACCTTC.

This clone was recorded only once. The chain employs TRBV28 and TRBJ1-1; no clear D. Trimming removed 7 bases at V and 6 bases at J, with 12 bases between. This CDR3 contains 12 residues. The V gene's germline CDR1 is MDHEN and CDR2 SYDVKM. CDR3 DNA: TGTGCCAGCAAAGGGTGGACGCCTGAAGCTTTCTTT. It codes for CASKGWTPEAFF.

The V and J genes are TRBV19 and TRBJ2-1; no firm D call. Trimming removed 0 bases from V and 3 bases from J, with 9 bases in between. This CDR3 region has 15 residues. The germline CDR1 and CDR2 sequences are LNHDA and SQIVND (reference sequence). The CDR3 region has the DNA TGTGCCAGTAGTATAGATGAGATGTTCTACAATGAGCAGTTCTTC. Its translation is CASSIDEMFYNEQFF.

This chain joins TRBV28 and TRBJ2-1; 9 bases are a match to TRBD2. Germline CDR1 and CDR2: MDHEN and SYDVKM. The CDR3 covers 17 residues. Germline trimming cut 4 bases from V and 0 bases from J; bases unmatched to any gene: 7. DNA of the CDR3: TGTGCCAGCAGTTCGCTAGCGGGACAGAGCTCCTACAATGAGCAGTTCTTC. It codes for CASSSLAGQSSYNEQFF.